The present entry profiles one T cell receptor (beta chain) with its context. Its antigen remains undetermined. No clone much larger than this one lies a single base away; base qualities are absent. Library creation used RT-PCR. The reads were generated on an Illumina HiSeq 2500. The public sequencing data were trimmed at Q25 with fastp and processed into clonotypes with MiXCR by TCRdb, which kept only in-frame beta chains. Identical CDR3 protein sequences are pooled into one entry, listed with their most common genes and DNA. The sample data list roughly 700,000 distinct CDR3 sequences, and 14% of these were observed just once. Of the sample, less than 7% is held by the ten largest clones. These data are taken from a study of response to subunit inactivated influenza vaccine (dated by TCRdb to 2017 to 2018). Regarding the research as a whole: The study used deep quantitative T cell receptor repertoire profiling to track responses to a trivalent subunit inactivated influenza vaccine. Broad study findings and their caveats: According to the authors, only a limited number of new T cells may be recruited by each seasonal influenza vaccination.

The CDR3 measures 17 amino acids from cysteine to phenylalanine. Just CDR3 DNA is preserved here, 51 bases in frame from base 1. V loses 3 bases at its end and J loses 5 bases; junction bases beyond the gene matches: 8. CDR1 and CDR2 are read off the germline V gene (reference sequence) as LGHDT and YNNKEL. Here the sequenced sample was PBMCs from blood, taken around 14 days before vaccination. The receptor chain draws on TRBV3-1 and TRBJ2-3; a stretch of 13 junction bases matches TRBD2. The clonotype was recovered from a man aged 50 to 60 who received an inactivated influenza vaccine. Donor details come from another sample of the same person, matched by shared clones. The CDR3 here reads CASSHVRTSGSVDTQYF. The sequenced DNA is TGTGCCAGCAGCCACGTCCGGACTAGCGGGAGCGTAGATACGCAGTATTTT.